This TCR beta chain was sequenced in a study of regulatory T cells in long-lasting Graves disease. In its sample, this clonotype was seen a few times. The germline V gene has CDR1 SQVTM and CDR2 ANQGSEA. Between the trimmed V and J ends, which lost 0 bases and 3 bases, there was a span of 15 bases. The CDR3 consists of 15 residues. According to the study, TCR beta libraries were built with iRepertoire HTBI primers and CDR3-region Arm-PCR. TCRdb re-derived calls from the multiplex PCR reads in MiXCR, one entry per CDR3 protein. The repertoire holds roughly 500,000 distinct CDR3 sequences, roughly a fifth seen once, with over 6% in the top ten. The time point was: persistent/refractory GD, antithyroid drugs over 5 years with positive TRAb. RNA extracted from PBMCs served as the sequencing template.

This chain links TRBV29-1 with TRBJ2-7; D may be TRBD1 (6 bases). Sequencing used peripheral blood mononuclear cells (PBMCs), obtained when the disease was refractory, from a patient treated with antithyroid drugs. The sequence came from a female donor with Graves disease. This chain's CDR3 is CSVEDPVVGGYEQYF. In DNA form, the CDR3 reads TGCAGCGTTGAAGATCCCGTGGTAGGGGGCTACGAGCAGTACTTC.